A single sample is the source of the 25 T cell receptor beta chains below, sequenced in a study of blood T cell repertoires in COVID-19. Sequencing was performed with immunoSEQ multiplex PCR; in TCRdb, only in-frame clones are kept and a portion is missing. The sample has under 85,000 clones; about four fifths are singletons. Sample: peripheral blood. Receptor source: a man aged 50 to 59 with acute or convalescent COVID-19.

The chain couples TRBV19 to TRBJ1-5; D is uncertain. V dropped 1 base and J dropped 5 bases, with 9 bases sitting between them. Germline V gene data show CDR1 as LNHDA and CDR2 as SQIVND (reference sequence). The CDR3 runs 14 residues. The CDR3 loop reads CASSIAEGYQPQHF. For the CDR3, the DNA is TGTGCCAGTAGTATAGCAGAGGGATATCAGCCCCAGCATTTT.

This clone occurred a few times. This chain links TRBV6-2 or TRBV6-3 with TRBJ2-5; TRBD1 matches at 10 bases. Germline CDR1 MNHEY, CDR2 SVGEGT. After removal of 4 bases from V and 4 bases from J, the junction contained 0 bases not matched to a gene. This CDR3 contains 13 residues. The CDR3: CASSWTGGETQYF. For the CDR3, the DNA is TGTGCCAGCAGTTGGACAGGGGGAGAGACCCAGTACTTC.

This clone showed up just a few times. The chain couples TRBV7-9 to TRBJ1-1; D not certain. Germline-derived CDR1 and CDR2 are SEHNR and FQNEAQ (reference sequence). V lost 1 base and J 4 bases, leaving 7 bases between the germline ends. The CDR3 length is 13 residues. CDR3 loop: CASSLDLSTEAFF. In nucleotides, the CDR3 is TGTGCCAGCAGCTTAGACCTTAGCACTGAAGCTTTCTTT.

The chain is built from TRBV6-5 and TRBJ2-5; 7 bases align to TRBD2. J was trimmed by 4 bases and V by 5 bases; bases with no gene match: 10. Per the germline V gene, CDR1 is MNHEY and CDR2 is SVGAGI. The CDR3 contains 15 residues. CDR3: CASSQLALGGETQYF. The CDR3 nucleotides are TGTGCCAGCAGTCAACTAGCGTTGGGGGGAGAGACCCAGTACTTC.

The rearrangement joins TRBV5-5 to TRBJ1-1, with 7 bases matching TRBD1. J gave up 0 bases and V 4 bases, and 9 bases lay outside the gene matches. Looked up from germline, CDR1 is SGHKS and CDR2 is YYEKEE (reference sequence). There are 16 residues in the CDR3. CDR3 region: CASSRVTGAMNTEAFF. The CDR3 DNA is TGTGCCAGCAGCCGGGTTACAGGGGCTATGAACACTGAAGCTTTCTTT.

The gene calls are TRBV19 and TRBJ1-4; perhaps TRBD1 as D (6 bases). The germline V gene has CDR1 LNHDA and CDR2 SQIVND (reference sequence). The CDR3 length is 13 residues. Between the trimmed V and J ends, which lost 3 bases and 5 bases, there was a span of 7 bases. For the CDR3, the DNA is TGTGCCAGTAGTATCACAGGGAATGAAAAACTGTTTTTT. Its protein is CASSITGNEKLFF.

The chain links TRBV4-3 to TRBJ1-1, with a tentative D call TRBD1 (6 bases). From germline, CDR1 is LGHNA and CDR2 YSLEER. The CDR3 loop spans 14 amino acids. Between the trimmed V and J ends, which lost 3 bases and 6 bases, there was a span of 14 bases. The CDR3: CASSQGAGESEAFF. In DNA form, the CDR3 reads TGCGCCAGCAGCCAGGGAGCAGGGGAATCTGAAGCTTTCTTT.

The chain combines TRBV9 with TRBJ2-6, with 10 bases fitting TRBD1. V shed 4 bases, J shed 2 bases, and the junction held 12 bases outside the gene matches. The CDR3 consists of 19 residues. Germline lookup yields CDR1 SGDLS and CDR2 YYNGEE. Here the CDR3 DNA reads TGTGCCAGCAGCTCTCCTCAGGGGGGACAGGGGCCTGGGGCCAACGTCCTGACTTTC. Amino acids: CASSSPQGGQGPGANVLTF. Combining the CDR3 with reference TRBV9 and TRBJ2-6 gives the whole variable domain DSGVTQTPKHLITATGQRVTLRCSPRSGDLSVYWYQQSLDQGLQFLIQYYNGEERAKGNILERFSAQQFPDLHSELNLSSLELGDSALYFCASSSPQGGQGPGANVLTFGAGSRLTVL.

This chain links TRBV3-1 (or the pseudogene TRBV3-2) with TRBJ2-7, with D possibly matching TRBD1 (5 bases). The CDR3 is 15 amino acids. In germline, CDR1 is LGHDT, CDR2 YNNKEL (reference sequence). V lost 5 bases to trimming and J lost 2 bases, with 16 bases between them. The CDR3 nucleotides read TGTGCCAGCAGCTATAAAGGACACTCACCCTACGAGCAGTACTTC. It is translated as CASSYKGHSPYEQYF.

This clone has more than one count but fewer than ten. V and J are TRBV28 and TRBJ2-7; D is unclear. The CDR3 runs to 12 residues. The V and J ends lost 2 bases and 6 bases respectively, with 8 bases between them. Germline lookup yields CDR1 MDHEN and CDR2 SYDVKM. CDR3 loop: CASSLGQFEQYF. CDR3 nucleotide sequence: TGTGCCAGCAGTTTAGGGCAGTTCGAGCAGTACTTC.

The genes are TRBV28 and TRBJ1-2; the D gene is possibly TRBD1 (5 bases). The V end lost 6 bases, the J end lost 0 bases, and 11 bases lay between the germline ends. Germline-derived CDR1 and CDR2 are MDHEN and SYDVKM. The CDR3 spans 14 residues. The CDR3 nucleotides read TGTGCCAGCAGGATAAGGGGTCCTAACTATGGCTACACCTTC. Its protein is CASRIRGPNYGYTF.

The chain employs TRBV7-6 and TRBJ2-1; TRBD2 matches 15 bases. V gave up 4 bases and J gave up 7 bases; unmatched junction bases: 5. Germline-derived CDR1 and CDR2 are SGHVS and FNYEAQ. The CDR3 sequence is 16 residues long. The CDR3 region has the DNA TGTGCCAGCAGCTCCGGACTAGCGGGAGGGTATAATGAGCAGTTCTTC. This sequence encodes CASSSGLAGGYNEQFF.

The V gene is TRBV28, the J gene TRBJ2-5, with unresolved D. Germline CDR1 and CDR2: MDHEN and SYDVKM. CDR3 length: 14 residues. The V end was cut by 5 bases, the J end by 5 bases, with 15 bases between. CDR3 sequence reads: CASSGSSVGETQYF. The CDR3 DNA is TGTGCCAGCAGTGGATCTTCGGTCGGGGAGACCCAGTACTTC.

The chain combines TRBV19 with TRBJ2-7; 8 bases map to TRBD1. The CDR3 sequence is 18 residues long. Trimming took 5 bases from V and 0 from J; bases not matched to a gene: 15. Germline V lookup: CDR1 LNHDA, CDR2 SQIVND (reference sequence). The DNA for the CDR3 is TGTGCCAGTAGTCCCCCCTCGGTGGTCGGGACAGGCTCCTACGAGCAGTACTTC. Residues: CASSPPSVVGTGSYEQYF.

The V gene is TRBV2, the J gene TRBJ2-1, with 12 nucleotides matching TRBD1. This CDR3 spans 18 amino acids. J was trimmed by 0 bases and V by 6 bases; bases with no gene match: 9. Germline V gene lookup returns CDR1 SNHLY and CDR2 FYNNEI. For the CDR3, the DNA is TGTGCCAGCAGGCGAGGGGCGGGACAGGGGGCCTCCTACAATGAGCAGTTCTTC. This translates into CASRRGAGQGASYNEQFF.

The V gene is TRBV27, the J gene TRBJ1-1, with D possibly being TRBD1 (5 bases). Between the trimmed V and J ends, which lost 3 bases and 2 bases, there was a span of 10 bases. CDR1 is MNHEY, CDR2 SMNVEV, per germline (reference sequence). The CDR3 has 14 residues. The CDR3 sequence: CASSFRGTNTEAFF. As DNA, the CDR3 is TGTGCCAGCAGTTTCCGGGGGACTAACACTGAAGCTTTCTTT.

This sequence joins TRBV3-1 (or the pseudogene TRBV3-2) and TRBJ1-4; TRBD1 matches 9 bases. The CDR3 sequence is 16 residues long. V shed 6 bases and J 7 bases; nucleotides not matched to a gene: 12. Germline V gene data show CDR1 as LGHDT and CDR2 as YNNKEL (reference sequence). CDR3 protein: CASSAWIGTGFEKLFF. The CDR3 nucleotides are TGTGCCAGCAGTGCGTGGATAGGGACAGGGTTTGAAAAACTGTTTTTT.

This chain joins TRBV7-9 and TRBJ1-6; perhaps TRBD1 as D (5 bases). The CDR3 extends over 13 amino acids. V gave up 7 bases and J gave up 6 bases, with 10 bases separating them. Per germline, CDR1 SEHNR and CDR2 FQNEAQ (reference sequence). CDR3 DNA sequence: TGTGCCAGCATGGGGGGGACTAATTCACCCCTCCACTTT. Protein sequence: CASMGGTNSPLHF.

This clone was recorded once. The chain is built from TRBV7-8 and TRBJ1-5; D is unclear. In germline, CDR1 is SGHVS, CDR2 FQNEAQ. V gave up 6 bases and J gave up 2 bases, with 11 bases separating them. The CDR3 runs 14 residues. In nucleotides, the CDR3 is TGTGCCAGCAGATCGGTCGGAGGCAATCAGCCCCAGCATTTT. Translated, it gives CASRSVGGNQPQHF.

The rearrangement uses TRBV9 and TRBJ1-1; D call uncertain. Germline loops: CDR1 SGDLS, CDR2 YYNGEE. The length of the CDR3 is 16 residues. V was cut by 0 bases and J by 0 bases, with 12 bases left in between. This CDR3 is CASSVVEGIMNTEAFF. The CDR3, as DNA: TGTGCCAGCAGCGTAGTCGAGGGCATTATGAACACTGAAGCTTTCTTT.

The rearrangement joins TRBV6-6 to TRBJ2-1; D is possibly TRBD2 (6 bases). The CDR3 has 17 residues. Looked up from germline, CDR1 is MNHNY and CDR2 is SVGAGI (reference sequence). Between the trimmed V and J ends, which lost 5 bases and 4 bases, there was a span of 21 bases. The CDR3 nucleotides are TGTGCCAGCAGTCCCGAACGCGGGGCCACGGGGTACAATGAGCAGTTCTTC. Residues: CASSPERGATGYNEQFF.

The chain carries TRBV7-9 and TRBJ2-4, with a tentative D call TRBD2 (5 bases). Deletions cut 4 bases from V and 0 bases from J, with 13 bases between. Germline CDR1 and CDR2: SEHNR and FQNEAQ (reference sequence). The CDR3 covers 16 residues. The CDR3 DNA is TGTGCCAGCAGCTCCGGACTGGTGCTAGCCAAAAACATTCAGTACTTC. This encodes CASSSGLVLAKNIQYF.

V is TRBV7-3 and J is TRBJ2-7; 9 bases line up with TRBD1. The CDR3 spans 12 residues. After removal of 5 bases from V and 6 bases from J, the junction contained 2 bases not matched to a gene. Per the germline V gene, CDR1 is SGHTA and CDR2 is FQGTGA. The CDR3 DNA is TGTGCCAGCAGCGAGACAGGGGGCGAGCAGTACTTC. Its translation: CASSETGGEQYF.

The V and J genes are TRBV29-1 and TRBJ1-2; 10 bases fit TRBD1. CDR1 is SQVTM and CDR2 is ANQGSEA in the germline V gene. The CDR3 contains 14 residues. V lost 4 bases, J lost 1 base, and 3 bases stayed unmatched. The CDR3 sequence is CSVGGTGDNYGYTF. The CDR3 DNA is TGCAGCGTTGGAGGGACAGGGGATAACTATGGCTACACCTTC.

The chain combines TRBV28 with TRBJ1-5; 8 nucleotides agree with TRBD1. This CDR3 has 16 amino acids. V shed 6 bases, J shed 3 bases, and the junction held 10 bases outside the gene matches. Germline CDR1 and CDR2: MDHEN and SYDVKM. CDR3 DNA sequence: TGTGCCAGCAGCAGACTCGGGACAGGATACAATCAGCCCCAGCATTTT. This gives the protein CASSRLGTGYNQPQHF.